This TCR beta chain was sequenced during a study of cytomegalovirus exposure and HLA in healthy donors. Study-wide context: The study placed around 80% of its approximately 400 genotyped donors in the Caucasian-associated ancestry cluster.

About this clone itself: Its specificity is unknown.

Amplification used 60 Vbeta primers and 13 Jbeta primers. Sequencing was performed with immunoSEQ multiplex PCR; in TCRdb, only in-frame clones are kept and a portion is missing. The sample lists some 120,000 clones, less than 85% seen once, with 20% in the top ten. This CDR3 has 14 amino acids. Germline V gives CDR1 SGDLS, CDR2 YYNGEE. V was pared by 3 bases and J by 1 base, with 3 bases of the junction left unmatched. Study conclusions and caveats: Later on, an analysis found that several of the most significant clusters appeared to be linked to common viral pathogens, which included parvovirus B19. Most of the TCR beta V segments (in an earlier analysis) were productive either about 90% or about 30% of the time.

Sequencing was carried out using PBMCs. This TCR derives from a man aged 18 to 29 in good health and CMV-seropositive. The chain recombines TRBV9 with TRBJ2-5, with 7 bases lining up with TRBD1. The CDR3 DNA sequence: TGTGCCAGCAGCGGGGGACAGATCCAAGAGACCCAGTACTTC. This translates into CASSGGQIQETQYF.